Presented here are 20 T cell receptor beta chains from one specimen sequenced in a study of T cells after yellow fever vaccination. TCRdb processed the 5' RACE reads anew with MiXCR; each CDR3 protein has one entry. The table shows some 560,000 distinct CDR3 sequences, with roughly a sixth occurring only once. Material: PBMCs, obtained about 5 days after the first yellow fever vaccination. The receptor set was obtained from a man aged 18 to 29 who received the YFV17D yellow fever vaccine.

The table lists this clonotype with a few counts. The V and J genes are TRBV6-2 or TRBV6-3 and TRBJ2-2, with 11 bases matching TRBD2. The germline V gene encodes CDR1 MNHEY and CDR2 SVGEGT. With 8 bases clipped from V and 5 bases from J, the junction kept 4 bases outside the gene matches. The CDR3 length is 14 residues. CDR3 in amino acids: CASRTSGGTGELFF. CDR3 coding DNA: TGTGCCAGCCGTACTAGCGGGGGTACCGGGGAGCTGTTTTTT.

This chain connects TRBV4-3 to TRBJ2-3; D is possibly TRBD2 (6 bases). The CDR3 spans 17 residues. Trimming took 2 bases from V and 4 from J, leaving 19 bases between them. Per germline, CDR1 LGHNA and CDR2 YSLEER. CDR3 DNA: TGCGCCAGCAGCCAATTGACCACGGACCGGGAGCCAGATACGCAGTATTTT. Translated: CASSQLTTDREPDTQYF.

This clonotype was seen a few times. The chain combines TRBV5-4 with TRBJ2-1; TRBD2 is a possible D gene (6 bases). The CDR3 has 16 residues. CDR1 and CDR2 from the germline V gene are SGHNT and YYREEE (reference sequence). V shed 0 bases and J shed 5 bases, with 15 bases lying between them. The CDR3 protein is CASSLGVTRDNNEQFF. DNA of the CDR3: TGTGCCAGCAGCTTGGGGGTGACTAGAGATAACAATGAGCAGTTCTTC.

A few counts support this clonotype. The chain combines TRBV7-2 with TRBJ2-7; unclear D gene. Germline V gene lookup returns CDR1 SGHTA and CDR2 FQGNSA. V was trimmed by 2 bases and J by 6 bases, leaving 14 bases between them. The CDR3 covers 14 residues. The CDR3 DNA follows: TGTGCCAGCAGCTTATGGGCCCCGAGAGGCGAGCAGTACTTC. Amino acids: CASSLWAPRGEQYF.

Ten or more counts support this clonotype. The CDR3: CASSQDPGTQYF. As DNA, the CDR3 is TGCGCCAGCAGCCAAGACCCGGGTACGCAGTATTTT. The rearrangement joins TRBV4-3 to TRBJ2-3; D remains ambiguous. Per germline, CDR1 LGHNA and CDR2 YSLEER. V was clipped by 0 bases and J by 8 bases, with 6 bases between them. CDR3 length: 12 residues.

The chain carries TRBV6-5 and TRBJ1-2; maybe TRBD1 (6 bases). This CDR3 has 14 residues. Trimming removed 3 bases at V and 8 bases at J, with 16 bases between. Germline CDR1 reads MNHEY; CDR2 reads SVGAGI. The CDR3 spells CASSYSHRERGYTF. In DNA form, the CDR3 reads TGTGCCAGCAGTTATTCCCACAGGGAGCGGGGCTACACCTTC.

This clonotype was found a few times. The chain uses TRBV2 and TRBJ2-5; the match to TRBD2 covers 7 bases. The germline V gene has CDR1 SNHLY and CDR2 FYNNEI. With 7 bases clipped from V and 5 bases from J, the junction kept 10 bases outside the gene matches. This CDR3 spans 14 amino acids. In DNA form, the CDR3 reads TGTGCCAGCACCATGACTAGCTTCGGGGAGACCCAGTACTTC. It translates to CASTMTSFGETQYF.

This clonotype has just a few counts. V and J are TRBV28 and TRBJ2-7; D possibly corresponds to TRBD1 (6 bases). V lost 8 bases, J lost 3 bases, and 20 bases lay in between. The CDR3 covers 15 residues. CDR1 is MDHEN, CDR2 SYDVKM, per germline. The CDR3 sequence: CASEPGHSGGYEQYV. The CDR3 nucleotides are TGTGCCAGCGAACCGGGACACTCTGGCGGCTACGAGCAGTACGTC.

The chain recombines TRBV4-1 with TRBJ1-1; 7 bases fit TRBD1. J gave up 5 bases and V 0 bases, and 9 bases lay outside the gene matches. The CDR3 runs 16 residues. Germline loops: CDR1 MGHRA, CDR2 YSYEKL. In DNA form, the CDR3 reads TGCGCCAGCAGCCAAGATCAGGGGGGGCTGGGTACTGAAGCTTTCTTT. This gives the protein CASSQDQGGLGTEAFF.

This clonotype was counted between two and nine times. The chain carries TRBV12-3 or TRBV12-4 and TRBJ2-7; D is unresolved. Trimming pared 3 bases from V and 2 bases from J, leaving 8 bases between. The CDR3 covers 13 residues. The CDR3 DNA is TGTGCCAGCAGTTTTCAGGACCCCTACGAGCAGTACTTC. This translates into CASSFQDPYEQYF.

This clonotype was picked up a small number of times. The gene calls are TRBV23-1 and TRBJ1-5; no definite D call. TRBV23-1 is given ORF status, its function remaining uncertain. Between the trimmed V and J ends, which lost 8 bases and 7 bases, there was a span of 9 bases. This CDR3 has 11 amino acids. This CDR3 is CASRRRQPQHF. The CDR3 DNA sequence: TGCGCCAGCCGACGTAGGCAGCCCCAGCATTTT.

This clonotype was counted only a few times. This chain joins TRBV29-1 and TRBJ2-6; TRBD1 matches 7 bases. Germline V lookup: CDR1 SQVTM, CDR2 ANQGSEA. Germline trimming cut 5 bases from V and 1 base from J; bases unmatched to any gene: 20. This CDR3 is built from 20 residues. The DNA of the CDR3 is TGCAGCGTTTTAGGGGGCAGCGAGGGTGAGGGCCTTTCTGGGGCCAACGTCCTGACTTTC. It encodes CSVLGGSEGEGLSGANVLTF. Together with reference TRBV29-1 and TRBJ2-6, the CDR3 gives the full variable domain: SAVISQKPSRDICQRGTSLTIQCQVDSQVTMMFWYRQQPGQSLTLIATANQGSEATYESGFVIDKFPISRPNLTFSTLTVSNMSPEDSSIYLCSVLGGSEGEGLSGANVLTFGAGSRLTVL.

The CDR3 spells CSVEVRGQGRETQYF. The CDR3 DNA is TGCAGCGTTGAAGTTCGGGGACAGGGAAGGGAGACCCAGTACTTC. This rearrangement joins TRBV29-1 to TRBJ2-5; 9 bases map to TRBD1. Germline-derived CDR1 and CDR2 are SQVTM and ANQGSEA. J lost 5 bases, V lost 1 base, and 8 bases had no gene match. The CDR3 length is 15 residues.

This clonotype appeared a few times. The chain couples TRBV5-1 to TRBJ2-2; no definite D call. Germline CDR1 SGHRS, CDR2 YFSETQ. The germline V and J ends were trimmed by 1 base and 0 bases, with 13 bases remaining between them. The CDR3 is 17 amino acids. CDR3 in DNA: TGCGCCAGCAGCTTGTCTGGTAGCCGGCCGAACACCGGGGAGCTGTTTTTT. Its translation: CASSLSGSRPNTGELFF.

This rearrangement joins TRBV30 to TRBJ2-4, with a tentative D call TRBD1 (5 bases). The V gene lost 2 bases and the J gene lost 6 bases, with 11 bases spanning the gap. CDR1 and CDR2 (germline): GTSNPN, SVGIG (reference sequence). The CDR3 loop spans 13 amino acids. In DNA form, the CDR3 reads TGTGCCTGGAGTACACAGGTCCCAAACATTCAGTACTTC. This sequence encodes CAWSTQVPNIQYF. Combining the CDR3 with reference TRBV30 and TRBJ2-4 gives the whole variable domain SQTIHQWPATLVQPVGSPLSLECTVEGTSNPNLYWYRQAAGRGLQLLFYSVGIGQISSEVPQNLSASRPQDRQFILSSKKLLLSDSGFYLCAWSTQVPNIQYFGAGTRLSVL.

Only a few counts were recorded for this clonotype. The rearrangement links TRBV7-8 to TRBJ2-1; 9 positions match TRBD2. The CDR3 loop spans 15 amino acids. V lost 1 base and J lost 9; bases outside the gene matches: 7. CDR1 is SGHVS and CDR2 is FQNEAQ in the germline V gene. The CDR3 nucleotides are TGTGCCAGCAGCTTAGGGCTGGCGGGGGGGTTTGAGCAGTTCTTC. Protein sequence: CASSLGLAGGFEQFF.

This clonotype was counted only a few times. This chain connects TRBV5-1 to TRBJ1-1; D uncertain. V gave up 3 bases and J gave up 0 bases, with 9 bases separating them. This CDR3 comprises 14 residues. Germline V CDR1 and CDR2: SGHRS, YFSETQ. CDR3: CASSYATLNTEAFF. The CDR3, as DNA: TGCGCCAGCAGCTACGCCACATTGAACACTGAAGCTTTCTTT.

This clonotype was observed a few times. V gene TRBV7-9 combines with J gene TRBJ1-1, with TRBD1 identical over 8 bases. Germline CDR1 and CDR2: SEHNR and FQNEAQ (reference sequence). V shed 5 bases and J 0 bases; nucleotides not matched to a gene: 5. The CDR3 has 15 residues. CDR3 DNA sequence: TGTGCCAGCAGCGAAGGACAGGGTCTGAACACTGAAGCTTTCTTT. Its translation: CASSEGQGLNTEAFF.

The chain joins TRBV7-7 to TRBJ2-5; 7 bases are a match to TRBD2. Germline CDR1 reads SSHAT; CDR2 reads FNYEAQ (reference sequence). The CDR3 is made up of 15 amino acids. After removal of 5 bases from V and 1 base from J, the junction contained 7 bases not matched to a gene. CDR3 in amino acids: CASSGRGRGQETQYF. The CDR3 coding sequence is TGTGCCAGCAGCGGGAGAGGGAGGGGCCAAGAGACCCAGTACTTC.

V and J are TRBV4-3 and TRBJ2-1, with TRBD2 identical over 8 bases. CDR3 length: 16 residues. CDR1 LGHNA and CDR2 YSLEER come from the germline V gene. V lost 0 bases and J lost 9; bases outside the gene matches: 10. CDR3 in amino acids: CASSQEGFGGAVEQFF. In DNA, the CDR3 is TGCGCCAGCAGCCAAGAAGGGTTCGGGGGGGCGGTTGAGCAGTTCTTC.